The next 9 T cell receptor beta chains were all read from a single sample in a study of blood T cell repertoires in COVID-19. Clones were read by immunoSEQ multiplex PCR, and TCRdb kept only the in-frame ones, dropping some. The sample lists more than 150,000 clones, roughly three quarters occurring once. Specimen: PBMCs or T cells enriched from blood (not recorded which). These receptors were obtained from a man in his 60s who had been exposed to COVID-19.

The table lists this clone with a count of one. The chain joins TRBV27 to TRBJ2-7, with 8 bases lining up with TRBD1. V lost 6 bases to trimming and J lost 3 bases; unmatched junction nucleotides: 10. Looked up from germline, CDR1 is MNHEY and CDR2 is SMNVEV (reference sequence). The CDR3 consists of 15 residues. The CDR3 coding sequence is TGTGCCAGCAGCCCATCCGGACAGGGAGGCTACGAGCAGTACTTC. It yields the protein CASSPSGQGGYEQYF.

CDR3 in amino acids: CASSANNSPLHF. The CDR3 nucleotides are TGTGCCAGCAGCGCAAATAATTCACCCCTCCACTTT. The J gene is TRBJ1-6, the V gene TRBV9, with D hard to call. V was shortened by 3 bases and J by 5 bases, with 3 bases between the two germline ends. This CDR3 spans 12 amino acids. CDR1 and CDR2 from the germline V gene are SGDLS and YYNGEE.

The J gene is TRBJ2-3, the V gene TRBV6-5; a possible D gene is TRBD1 (6 bases). The CDR3 runs 14 residues. Germline-derived CDR1 and CDR2 are MNHEY and SVGAGI. V lost 2 bases and J lost 1, with 7 bases in between. For the CDR3, the DNA is TGTGCCAGCAGTTACCGACAGGGCACAGATACGCAGTATTTT. Its translation is CASSYRQGTDTQYF.

The chain recombines TRBV27 with TRBJ2-3; 10 nucleotides match TRBD2. This CDR3 is 17 amino acids long. The V and J ends lost 8 bases and 5 bases, in that order; junction bases with no gene match: 16. Germline values: CDR1 MNHEY, CDR2 SMNVEV (reference sequence). CDR3 coding DNA: TGTGCCAGCGGAAGATTTACTAGCGGGACGAGGGGAGATACGCAGTATTTT. Translation: CASGRFTSGTRGDTQYF.

This clone appeared once. V is TRBV7-2 and J is TRBJ2-3, with 14 bases aligning to TRBD2. This CDR3 contains 17 residues. V was clipped by 0 bases and J by 6 bases; unmatched bases: 5. CDR1 and CDR2 from the germline V gene are SGHTA and FQGNSA. CDR3 amino acids: CASSLARTSGRKDTQYF. CDR3 DNA sequence: TGTGCCAGCAGCTTAGCCCGGACTAGCGGGAGGAAGGATACGCAGTATTTT.

This clone was counted a single time. The chain carries TRBV19 and TRBJ1-5, with TRBD1 matching over 10 bases. Germline CDR1 and CDR2: LNHDA and SQIVND (reference sequence). The V segment lost 3 bases and the J segment 0 bases; nucleotides outside the gene matches: 8. This CDR3 has 18 amino acids. The CDR3 coding sequence is TGTGCCAGTAGTATGGGACAGGGGCCGCCATATAGCAATCAGCCCCAGCATTTT. Residues: CASSMGQGPPYSNQPQHF.

This clone appeared a single time. The chain combines TRBV2 with TRBJ2-3, with TRBD2 matching 9 bases. The germline V gene has CDR1 SNHLY and CDR2 FYNNEI. This CDR3 comprises 14 residues. The V and J ends lost 4 bases and 5 bases, in that order; junction bases with no gene match: 4. The CDR3 DNA reads as TGTGCCAGCAGTGGAGGCGGGAGGGTAGATACGCAGTATTTT. Protein sequence: CASSGGGRVDTQYF.

The V and J genes are TRBV5-1 and TRBJ1-1; TRBD1 aligns across 10 bases. J was trimmed by 6 bases and V by 4 bases; bases with no gene match: 9. Germline V gene data show CDR1 as SGHRS and CDR2 as YFSETQ. The CDR3 has 15 residues. The CDR3 sequence: CASSPRQGAGAEAFF. Here the CDR3 DNA reads TGCGCCAGCAGCCCTAGACAGGGGGCAGGGGCTGAAGCTTTCTTT.

This clone was seen a single time. This chain links TRBV5-1 with TRBJ2-1; D remains unclear. Between the trimmed V and J ends, which lost 5 bases and 3 bases, there was a span of 6 bases. Germline CDR1 SGHRS, CDR2 YFSETQ. CDR3 length: 12 amino acids. The CDR3 region is CASRPGYNEQFF. The CDR3 nucleotides are TGCGCCAGCAGACCGGGCTACAATGAGCAGTTCTTC.